This entry lists 32 T cell receptor beta chains sequenced from one sample in a study of control samples from healthy donors and cancer patients. Method: immunoSEQ multiplex PCR; TCRdb's copy keeps in-frame clones and lacks some. The sample includes approximately 40,000 clones, approximately 70% of them seen just once. Sequenced sample: formalin-fixed, paraffin-embedded tissue. Source of these receptors: a male donor with melanoma.

This sequence joins TRBV11-2 and TRBJ2-7; 13 positions match TRBD2. The length of the CDR3 is 16 residues. The V segment lost 1 base and the J segment 11 bases; nucleotides outside the gene matches: 11. The germline CDR1 and CDR2 sequences are SGHAT and FQNNGV. In DNA, the CDR3 is TGTGCCAGCAGCTTAGGAGCGGGACTAGCGGGACGGAGGGAGTACTTC. Translated, it gives CASSLGAGLAGRREYF. The whole variable domain, remainder taken from reference TRBV11-2 and TRBJ2-7, is EAGVAQSPRYKIIEKRQSVAFWCNPISGHATLYWYQQILGQGPKLLIQFQNNGVVDDSQLPKDRFSAERLKGVDSTLKIQPAKLEDSAVYLCASSLGAGLAGRREYFGPGTRLTVT.

This clone is a singleton in its sample. This rearrangement joins TRBV18 to TRBJ2-1; tentatively, D is TRBD1 or TRBD2 (5 bases each). V lost 6 bases, J lost 2 bases, and 11 bases lay in between. CDR1 is KGHSH, CDR2 LQKENI, per germline. This CDR3 spans 14 amino acids. The CDR3 is CASSPPGPYNEQFF. The CDR3, as DNA: TGTGCCAGCTCCCCCCCGGGACCCTACAATGAGCAGTTCTTC.

V usage is TRBV7-9 and J usage is TRBJ1-2; weak D call: TRBD1 (6 bases). This CDR3 is built from 12 residues. CDR1 is SEHNR and CDR2 is FQNEAQ in the germline V gene (reference sequence). The V end was cut by 5 bases, the J end by 7 bases, with 11 bases between. DNA of the CDR3: TGTGCCAGCAGCGCACAGGGCTCTGGCTACACCTTC. This gives the protein CASSAQGSGYTF.

Written as DNA, the CDR3 is TGTGCCAGCAGCAAAGCCCCAGGGCTGGTTAATGAAAAACTGTTTTTT. It translates to CASSKAPGLVNEKLFF. The chain couples TRBV21-1 to TRBJ1-4; TRBD1 is taken as the D call from the table, unchecked against the DNA. TRBV21-1 is flagged as a pseudogene. The CDR3 covers 16 residues.

The chain joins TRBV14 to TRBJ2-4; perhaps TRBD2 as D (5 bases). Looked up from germline, CDR1 is SGHDN and CDR2 is FVKESK. V was trimmed by 0 bases and J by 10 bases, leaving 10 bases between them. This CDR3 is 13 amino acids long. The CDR3 DNA is TGTGCCAGCAGCCAAGAGTTAGGACTTATTCAGTACTTC. Amino acids: CASSQELGLIQYF.

J is TRBJ2-4 and V is TRBV18; 7 bases are a match to TRBD1. The ends lost 6 bases at V and 1 base at J; junction bases unmatched: 9. Germline CDR1 is KGHSH and CDR2 is LQKENI. The CDR3 contains 16 residues. This CDR3 reads CASSPRGYAAKNIQYF. The CDR3 DNA reads as TGTGCCAGCTCTCCCAGGGGGTATGCGGCCAAAAACATTCAGTACTTC.

This rearrangement joins TRBV10-1 to TRBJ1-5; D perhaps matches TRBD1 (5 bases). The V end lost 3 bases, the J end lost 4 bases, and 13 bases lay between the germline ends. The V gene's germline CDR1 is WNHNN and CDR2 SYGVQD (reference sequence). CDR3 length: 15 residues. The DNA for the CDR3 is TGCGCCAGCAGTGAAGGAACATGGGGGAATCAGCCCCAGCATTTT. Encoded protein: CASSEGTWGNQPQHF.

The V gene is TRBV9, the J gene TRBJ2-3, with D perhaps TRBD2 (6 bases). The length of the CDR3 is 16 residues. CDR1 SGDLS and CDR2 YYNGEE come from the germline V gene. V lost 3 bases and J lost 3, with 17 bases in between. The CDR3 sequence is CASSAQPSARTDTQYF. CDR3 in DNA: TGTGCCAGCAGCGCCCAGCCTAGCGCTCGGACAGATACGCAGTATTTT.

V is TRBV7-2 and J is TRBJ1-2; D unresolved. Trimming stripped 0 bases from V and 4 bases from J, with 9 bases between. There are 14 residues in the CDR3. Germline assignment: CDR1 SGHTA and CDR2 FQGNSA. The CDR3 here is CASSLAAGTYGYTF. CDR3 nucleotide sequence: TGTGCCAGCAGCTTAGCGGCAGGTACCTATGGCTACACCTTC.

The chain is built from TRBV7-8 and TRBJ2-3; D gene unclear. Per germline, CDR1 SGHVS and CDR2 FQNEAQ. The CDR3 length is 12 residues. V was trimmed by 5 bases and J by 4 bases, leaving 7 bases between them. CDR3 sequence reads: CASSPDADTQYF. In DNA form, the CDR3 reads TGTGCCAGCAGCCCGGATGCAGATACGCAGTATTTT. The whole variable domain, filled in from reference TRBV7-8 and TRBJ2-3, reads GAGVSQSPRYKVAKRGQDVALRCDPISGHVSLFWYQQALGQGPEFLTYFQNEAQLDKSGLPSDRFFAERPEGSVSTLKIQRTQQEDSAVYLCASSPDADTQYFGPGTRLTVL.

The rearrangement joins TRBV27 to TRBJ2-7; possibly TRBD2 for D (5 bases). The length of the CDR3 is 13 residues. Trimming removed 5 bases from V and 4 bases from J, with 12 bases in between. Germline-derived CDR1 and CDR2 are MNHEY and SMNVEV (reference sequence). CDR3: CASSEHGEYEQYF. The CDR3 DNA reads TGTGCCAGCAGTGAACACGGGGAGTACGAGCAGTACTTC.

V is TRBV7-2 and J is TRBJ2-7, with D perhaps TRBD2 (5 bases). There are 14 residues in the CDR3. Trimming pared 5 bases from V and 5 bases from J, leaving 16 bases between. Looked up from germline, CDR1 is SGHTA and CDR2 is FQGNSA. The CDR3 coding sequence is TGTGCCAGCAGCCCTCGGAGGTCATTACACGAGCAGTACTTC. Its translation is CASSPRRSLHEQYF.

This chain connects TRBV6-1 to TRBJ2-1, with D unclear. This CDR3 is 13 amino acids long. CDR1 MNHNS and CDR2 SASEGT come from the germline V gene. V was shortened by 2 bases and J by 9 bases, with 11 bases between the two germline ends. The CDR3 here is CASSETEIGEQFF. In nucleotides, the CDR3 is TGTGCCAGCAGTGAAACCGAGATTGGTGAGCAGTTCTTC.

The chain joins TRBV5-1 to TRBJ2-5; TRBD2 matches at 8 bases. Germline loops: CDR1 SGHRS, CDR2 YFSETQ. Trimming at V came to 4 bases and at J to 1 base, leaving 6 bases not matched to a gene. The CDR3 loop spans 15 amino acids. In DNA form, the CDR3 reads TGCGCCAGCAGCACTTTAGCGGGAACCCAAGAGACCCAGTACTTC. It specifies CASSTLAGTQETQYF.

The V and J genes are TRBV25-1 and TRBJ2-7, with a weak D call TRBD1 (5 bases). Germline V gene sequence: CDR1 MGHDK, CDR2 SYGVNS. Trimming removed 4 bases from V and 5 bases from J, with 9 bases in between. The CDR3 has 12 amino acids. The CDR3 loop is CASSAGLNEQYF. The CDR3 nucleotides read TGTGCCAGCAGTGCAGGGTTGAACGAGCAGTACTTC.

The rearrangement joins TRBV7-9 to TRBJ2-1; TRBD2 matches 9 bases. The trim removed 2 bases at V and 1 base at J, leaving 3 bases unmatched. The CDR3 is 16 amino acids. Germline loops: CDR1 SEHNR, CDR2 FQNEAQ (reference sequence). The CDR3 here is CASSLSLAGSYNEQFF. The DNA for the CDR3 is TGTGCCAGCAGCTTATCACTAGCGGGTTCCTACAATGAGCAGTTCTTC.

V gene TRBV11-2 combines with J gene TRBJ2-7, with TRBD1 as a possible D gene (7 bases). This CDR3 is 14 amino acids long. CDR1 is SGHAT and CDR2 is FQNNGV in the germline V gene. The V gene lost 5 bases and the J gene lost 7 bases, with 18 bases spanning the gap. The CDR3 DNA is TGTGCCAGCAGCCCCCTAGACAGGGCGGGAGAGCAGTACTTC. The encoded protein is CASSPLDRAGEQYF.

The chain links TRBV28 to TRBJ2-3; 10 bases fit TRBD2. CDR1 and CDR2 from the germline V gene are MDHEN and SYDVKM. With V trimmed by 5 bases and J by 1 base, 6 bases remained unmatched. This CDR3 is 16 amino acids long. CDR3 region: CASSLLTSGRTDTQYF. CDR3 coding DNA: TGTGCCAGCAGTCTATTGACTAGCGGGCGCACAGATACGCAGTATTTT.

The rearrangement joins TRBV7-9 to TRBJ1-5, with a tentative D call TRBD1 (5 bases). CDR3 length: 17 residues. V lost 0 bases, J lost 2 bases, and 14 bases lay in between. Germline V gives CDR1 SEHNR, CDR2 FQNEAQ (reference sequence). The CDR3 sequence: CASSLAQEGPGNQPQHF. CDR3 in DNA: TGTGCCAGCAGCTTAGCGCAGGAGGGGCCGGGCAATCAGCCCCAGCATTTT.

J is TRBJ2-5 and V is TRBV5-1, with 11 nucleotides matching TRBD2. V lost 9 bases to trimming and J lost 4 bases; unmatched junction nucleotides: 14. CDR1 is SGHRS and CDR2 is YFSETQ in the germline V gene. This CDR3 region has 16 residues. As DNA, the CDR3 is TGCGCCACAACTAGCGGGAGTAGGCCCTCGGGAGAGACCCAGTACTTC. Translated, it gives CATTSGSRPSGETQYF.

V and J are TRBV2 and TRBJ2-1; TRBD2 might be the D (7 bases). The CDR3 is made up of 15 amino acids. Germline V gives CDR1 SNHLY, CDR2 FYNNEI. V was shortened by 7 bases and J by 10 bases, with 23 bases between the two germline ends. The CDR3 is CASTPPGGPEVEQFF. CDR3 sequence (DNA): TGTGCCAGCACCCCCCCCGGGGGGCCGGAGGTGGAGCAGTTCTTC.

In its sample, this clone was seen once. This clone may be a read error of a much larger clone one base away. The sample has other DNA sequences that encode this CDR3 too. This rearrangement joins TRBV7-2 to TRBJ2-5, with D possibly TRBD2 on 5 matching bases. The CDR3 has 14 residues. Germline values: CDR1 SGHTA, CDR2 FQGNSA. The CDR3 here is CASSLAGDQETQYF. The CDR3 nucleotides are TGTGCCAGCTCACTGGCCGGGGATCAGGAGACCCAATACTTC.

The chain uses TRBV28 and TRBJ2-7; perhaps D is TRBD1 or TRBD2 (5 bases each). This CDR3 contains 16 residues. CDR1 is MDHEN, CDR2 SYDVKM, per germline. The V gene lost 3 bases and the J gene lost 4 bases, with 19 bases spanning the gap. CDR3 region: CASSFRDGARLYEQYF. The DNA of the CDR3 is TGTGCCAGCAGTTTTCGGGACGGGGCCCGCTTATACGAGCAGTACTTC.

The rearrangement links TRBV18 to TRBJ2-2; D not resolved. CDR1 is KGHSH and CDR2 is LQKENI in the germline V gene. The CDR3 loop spans 17 amino acids. V was cut by 3 bases and J by 0 bases, with 14 bases left in between. CDR3 nucleotides: TGTGCCAGCTCACCCGTCATGAATAGGGCGAACACCGGGGAGCTGTTTTTT. It is translated as CASSPVMNRANTGELFF.

V gene TRBV4-2 combines with J gene TRBJ2-2; D gene unclear. Germline V gives CDR1 LGHNA, CDR2 YNFKEQ. Trimming left V 4 bases short and J 8 bases short, with 11 bases between. This CDR3 has 13 residues. The chain's CDR3 is CASSRSEKGELFF. As DNA, the CDR3 is TGTGCCAGCAGCCGCTCGGAGAAAGGGGAGCTGTTTTTT.

V and J are TRBV18 and TRBJ1-2; a possible D gene is TRBD1 (6 bases). Trimming left V 3 bases short and J 3 bases short, with 17 bases between. Looked up from germline, CDR1 is KGHSH and CDR2 is LQKENI. This CDR3 has 16 amino acids. CDR3 nucleotides: TGTGCCAGCTCACCCAAACCCGACAGGTCTGACTATGGCTACACCTTC. Protein product: CASSPKPDRSDYGYTF. Full variable domain (outside the CDR3, taken from reference TRBV18 and TRBJ1-2): NAGVMQNPRHLVRRRGQEARLRCSPMKGHSHVYWYRQLPEEGLKFMVYLQKENIIDESGMPKERFSAEFPKEGPSILRIQQVVRGDSAAYFCASSPKPDRSDYGYTFGSGTRLTVV.

The chain combines TRBV28 with TRBJ1-2; maybe TRBD1 (6 bases). The CDR3 length is 12 residues. Germline V gives CDR1 MDHEN, CDR2 SYDVKM. Trimming shortened V by 6 bases and J by 6 bases, and 11 bases separated the two germline ends. DNA for the CDR3: TGTGCCAGCAGCCGGGACATAGATGGCTACACCTTC. Amino acids: CASSRDIDGYTF.

The chain couples TRBV24-1 to TRBJ2-7; maybe TRBD1 (6 bases). The CDR3 spans 15 residues. Deletions cut 4 bases from V and 0 bases from J, with 12 bases between. Germline V gives CDR1 KGHDR, CDR2 SFDVKD. CDR3 in DNA: TGTGCCACCAGTGACCCTGGCAGGGGCTCCTACGAGCAGTACTTC. It specifies CATSDPGRGSYEQYF.

This clone was counted only a few times. The genes are TRBV5-1 and TRBJ2-5; D is ambiguous. The CDR3 runs to 12 residues. CDR1 is SGHRS and CDR2 is YFSETQ in the germline V gene. V was trimmed by 4 bases and J by 0 bases, leaving 4 bases between them. CDR3 DNA sequence: TGCGCCAGCAGCGGGTACCAAGAGACCCAGTACTTC. Translation gives CASSGYQETQYF.

The chain links TRBV4-1 to TRBJ2-5; possibly TRBD1 for D (5 bases). The ends were cut back, 5 bases at V and 3 bases at J, with 10 bases in the middle. The CDR3 is 13 residues long. CDR1 and CDR2 (germline): MGHRA, YSYEKL. CDR3 DNA sequence: TGCGCCAGCAGCGCCGGACAAGAAGAGACCCAGTACTTC. Protein sequence: CASSAGQEETQYF.

This sequence joins TRBV6-5 and TRBJ2-7, with D tentatively TRBD1 (6 bases). There are 15 residues in the CDR3. Germline V gene data show CDR1 as MNHEY and CDR2 as SVGAGI. Trimming took 0 bases from V and 3 from J, leaving 12 bases between them. This CDR3 reads CASSYSKGDHYEQYF. CDR3 nucleotides: TGTGCCAGCAGTTACTCGAAGGGGGACCACTACGAGCAGTACTTC.

This clone appeared once. Other DNA sequences within the sample encode an identical CDR3. The chain links TRBV3-1 (or the pseudogene TRBV3-2) to TRBJ2-1; TRBD1 might be the D (5 bases). Per germline, CDR1 LGHDT and CDR2 YNNKEL (reference sequence). This CDR3 has 13 residues. Trimming cost V 0 bases and J 12 bases, with 12 bases left between them. CDR3 sequence: CASSQDSGRAQFF. Written as DNA, the CDR3 is TGTGCCAGCAGCCAAGACTCGGGCAGGGCGCAGTTCTTC.